A single sample gave rise to the 23 T cell receptor beta chains below, sequenced in a study of OX40 agonist ivuxolimab in advanced cancers. Clones were read by immunoSEQ multiplex PCR, and TCRdb kept only the in-frame ones, dropping some. The repertoire holds roughly 60,000 clones, with about 86% as singletons. This sample comprised CD4+ or CD8+ T cells sorted from blood, obtained in a trial of the OX40 agonist ivuxolimab. Receptors were obtained from an adult with an advanced solid tumor such as melanoma, head and neck, liver or kidney cancer.

The chain links TRBV6-5 to TRBJ2-1; perhaps D is TRBD1 or TRBD2 (5 bases each). This CDR3 region has 13 residues. V dropped 5 bases and J dropped 9 bases, with 14 bases sitting between them. Germline loops: CDR1 MNHEY, CDR2 SVGAGI. CDR3 region: CASSRTPRGEQFF. The CDR3 nucleotides are TGTGCCAGCAGTCGAACCCCGAGGGGTGAGCAGTTCTTC.

The rearrangement uses TRBV18 and TRBJ1-2; D is possibly TRBD1 (5 bases). Germline lookup yields CDR1 KGHSH and CDR2 LQKENI. Between the trimmed V and J ends, which lost 3 bases and 6 bases, there was a span of 14 bases. The CDR3 has 14 amino acids. CDR3 residues: CASSPGAGPDGYTF. Here the CDR3 DNA reads TGTGCCAGCTCACCGGGAGCAGGGCCGGATGGCTACACCTTC.

The chain joins TRBV9 to TRBJ2-3, with 7 bases matching TRBD2. The germline CDR1 and CDR2 sequences are SGDLS and YYNGEE. The CDR3 has 14 residues. J was trimmed by 4 bases and V by 4 bases; bases with no gene match: 6. The CDR3 is CASSKLAYPDTQYF. The DNA of the CDR3 is TGTGCCAGCAGCAAACTAGCGTACCCAGATACGCAGTATTTT. Using reference TRBV9 and TRBJ2-3 for the parts outside the CDR3, the full variable domain is DSGVTQTPKHLITATGQRVTLRCSPRSGDLSVYWYQQSLDQGLQFLIQYYNGEERAKGNILERFSAQQFPDLHSELNLSSLELGDSALYFCASSKLAYPDTQYFGPGTRLTVL.

In this sample, this clone turned up a few times. This chain connects TRBV5-1 to TRBJ2-1, with D possibly matching TRBD2 (5 bases). CDR3 length: 11 amino acids. V lost 3 bases and J lost 13, with 11 bases in between. Germline V gives CDR1 SGHRS, CDR2 YFSETQ. CDR3 sequence (DNA): TGCGCCAGCAGCTCCACGGGATTACAGTTCTTC. Translated, it gives CASSSTGLQFF.

The rearrangement links TRBV9 to TRBJ1-4; 8 nucleotides match TRBD1. Germline lookup yields CDR1 SGDLS and CDR2 YYNGEE. V was clipped by 4 bases and J by 8 bases; unmatched bases: 16. This CDR3 has 17 amino acids. The CDR3 DNA reads TGTGCCAGCAGCAGAGAAGTCCCAGGGACAGGAAAGGAAAAACTGTTTTTT. It yields the protein CASSREVPGTGKEKLFF. The full variable domain, its missing parts supplied by reference TRBV9 and TRBJ1-4, is DSGVTQTPKHLITATGQRVTLRCSPRSGDLSVYWYQQSLDQGLQFLIQYYNGEERAKGNILERFSAQQFPDLHSELNLSSLELGDSALYFCASSREVPGTGKEKLFFGSGTQLSVL.

The rearrangement uses TRBV18 and TRBJ2-5; 10 bases are shared with TRBD2. J was trimmed by 4 bases and V by 1 base; bases with no gene match: 9. The CDR3 covers 17 residues. Germline V gene sequence: CDR1 KGHSH, CDR2 LQKENI. Written as DNA, the CDR3 is TGTGCCAGCTCACCACTGAGAACAGCGGGAGGGCCAGAGACCCAGTACTTC. Its protein is CASSPLRTAGGPETQYF. Complete variable domain (other parts from reference TRBV18 and TRBJ2-5): NAGVMQNPRHLVRRRGQEARLRCSPMKGHSHVYWYRQLPEEGLKFMVYLQKENIIDESGMPKERFSAEFPKEGPSILRIQQVVRGDSAAYFCASSPLRTAGGPETQYFGPGTRLLVL.

The chain uses TRBV19 and TRBJ1-3; D gene unclear. The CDR3 runs 15 residues. The germline V gene has CDR1 LNHDA and CDR2 SQIVND (reference sequence). The V and J ends lost 3 bases and 1 base respectively, with 10 bases between them. CDR3: CASSIQRGSGNTIYF. The CDR3 DNA reads TGTGCCAGTAGTATCCAGCGGGGATCTGGAAACACCATATATTTT.

The rearrangement links TRBV18 to TRBJ2-7, with TRBD1 as a possible D gene (6 bases). V was cut by 3 bases and J by 6 bases, with 15 bases left in between. The CDR3 is made up of 14 amino acids. Germline lookup yields CDR1 KGHSH and CDR2 LQKENI. The CDR3 nucleotides are TGTGCCAGCTCACCGGGGGCAGGGGTCGCCGAGCAGTACTTC. Translating it yields CASSPGAGVAEQYF.

The chain joins TRBV6-6 to TRBJ2-7; 7 positions match TRBD1. Germline CDR1 and CDR2: MNHNY and SVGAGI (reference sequence). CDR3 length equals 12 residues. Unmatched junction bases numbered 4, after V lost 6 bases and J lost 5 bases. The CDR3 is CASRFDRDEQYF. DNA of the CDR3: TGTGCCAGCAGATTCGACAGGGACGAGCAGTACTTC.

This chain uses TRBV11-2 with TRBJ1-6; TRBD1 might be the D (5 bases). V dropped 6 bases and J dropped 7 bases, with 10 bases sitting between them. CDR1 is SGHAT, CDR2 FQNNGV, per germline. This CDR3 is built from 13 residues. The CDR3 here is CASSYGQNSPLHF. DNA of the CDR3: TGTGCCAGCAGTTACGGACAAAATTCACCCCTCCACTTT. Using reference TRBV11-2 and TRBJ1-6 for the parts outside the CDR3, the full variable domain is EAGVAQSPRYKIIEKRQSVAFWCNPISGHATLYWYQQILGQGPKLLIQFQNNGVVDDSQLPKDRFSAERLKGVDSTLKIQPAKLEDSAVYLCASSYGQNSPLHFGNGTRLTVT.

This clone has only a few counts. V usage is TRBV15 and J usage is TRBJ1-2; the D is unclear. Germline assignment: CDR1 LNHNV and CDR2 YYDKDF (reference sequence). V lost 0 bases to trimming and J lost 0 bases, with 11 bases between them. The CDR3 is 16 amino acids. The CDR3 region has the DNA TGTGCCACCAGCAGAGATAAGGGAAGAGCTAACTATGGCTACACCTTC. It codes for CATSRDKGRANYGYTF. The full variable domain, with the rest looked up from reference TRBV15 and TRBJ1-2, is DAMVIQNPRYQVTQFGKPVTLSCSQTLNHNVMYWYQQKSSQAPKLLFHYYDKDFNNEADTPDNFQSRRPNTSFCFLDIRSPGLGDTAMYLCATSRDKGRANYGYTFGSGTRLTVV.

The chain couples TRBV13 to TRBJ2-7, with TRBD2 matching 11 bases. CDR1 and CDR2 (germline): PRHDT, FYEKMQ (reference sequence). Losses at the gene ends were 6 bases for V and 4 bases for J; bases not matched to a gene: 5. CDR3 size: 14 residues. The CDR3 loop is CASRTSGKGYEQYF. The DNA for the CDR3 is TGTGCCAGCAGGACTAGCGGGAAAGGATACGAGCAGTACTTC. The full variable domain, with the rest looked up from reference TRBV13 and TRBJ2-7, is AAGVIQSPRHLIKEKRETATLKCYPIPRHDTVYWYQQGPGQDPQFLISFYEKMQSDKGSIPDRFSAQQFSDYHSELNMSSLELGDSALYFCASRTSGKGYEQYFGPGTRLTVT.

This chain joins TRBV6-4 and TRBJ1-4; no clear D. V was shortened by 8 bases and J by 8 bases, with 21 bases between the two germline ends. The CDR3 has 15 residues. Germline V gives CDR1 MRHNA, CDR2 SNTAGT. CDR3 DNA sequence: TGTGCCAGCTGGCGTCCGGAGGTAGAAGGGGAAAAACTGTTTTTT. Translating gives CASWRPEVEGEKLFF.

V and J are TRBV5-1 and TRBJ2-5, with a tentative D call TRBD2 (7 bases). The CDR3 is made up of 13 amino acids. Germline loops: CDR1 SGHRS, CDR2 YFSETQ. Trimming removed 4 bases at V and 5 bases at J, with 12 bases between. Here the CDR3 reads CASSPGGPETQYF. In nucleotides, the CDR3 is TGCGCCAGCAGCCCCGGGGGGCCGGAGACCCAGTACTTC.

The chain is built from TRBV7-9 and TRBJ2-1; D remains unclear. The V and J ends lost 8 bases and 0 bases respectively, with 17 bases between them. CDR1 and CDR2 from the germline V gene are SEHNR and FQNEAQ (reference sequence). The CDR3 consists of 16 residues. The CDR3, as DNA: TGTGCCAGCGGGTATTGGTCTCGGAGCTCCTACAATGAGCAGTTCTTC. It yields the protein CASGYWSRSSYNEQFF. The full variable domain, in which reference TRBV7-9 and TRBJ2-1 provide the parts outside the CDR3, is DTGVSQNPRHKITKRGQNVTFRCDPISEHNRLYWYRQTLGQGPEFLTYFQNEAQLEKSRLLSDRFSAERPKGSFSTLEIQRTEQGDSAMYLCASGYWSRSSYNEQFFGPGTRLTVL.

The chain couples TRBV7-2 to TRBJ1-5, with D maybe TRBD1 (6 bases). V was shortened by 1 base and J by 4 bases, with 14 bases between the two germline ends. Germline CDR1 reads SGHTA; CDR2 reads FQGNSA. The CDR3 totals 16 residues. The CDR3 region has the DNA TGTGCCAGCAGCTTAGACGGGGGGGCCTTTAATCAGCCCCAGCATTTT. This translates into CASSLDGGAFNQPQHF.

This chain links TRBV15 with TRBJ2-7; D remains unclear. The CDR3 runs 15 residues. Trimming stripped 0 bases from V and 0 bases from J, with 9 bases between. Per germline, CDR1 LNHNV and CDR2 YYDKDF (reference sequence). The CDR3 reads CATSRDRRVSYEQYF. In DNA form, the CDR3 reads TGTGCCACCAGCAGAGATCGGAGAGTCTCCTACGAGCAGTACTTC.

The chain couples TRBV7-2 to TRBJ1-5; 7 positions agree with TRBD1. The CDR3 loop spans 14 amino acids. J was trimmed by 3 bases and V by 4 bases; bases with no gene match: 3. CDR1 is SGHTA and CDR2 is FQGNSA in the germline V gene. The CDR3 loop is CASSSTGINQPQHF. CDR3 nucleotide sequence: TGTGCCAGCAGCTCGACAGGGATCAATCAGCCCCAGCATTTT.

V is TRBV10-2 and J is TRBJ2-3, with 7 nucleotides matching TRBD2. CDR1 WSHSY and CDR2 SAAADI come from the germline V gene. Losses at the gene ends were 7 bases for V and 1 base for J; bases not matched to a gene: 5. The CDR3 length is 14 residues. CDR3: CASTGGGRTDTQYF. CDR3 bases: TGCGCCAGCACGGGCGGGGGACGCACAGATACGCAGTATTTT.

V gene TRBV15 combines with J gene TRBJ2-1; 15 positions match TRBD2. V lost 3 bases to trimming and J lost 8 bases; unmatched junction nucleotides: 2. In germline, CDR1 is LNHNV, CDR2 YYDKDF (reference sequence). This CDR3 is 15 amino acids long. The CDR3 loop reads CATSRGLAGGDEQFF. DNA of the CDR3: TGTGCCACCAGCAGGGGACTAGCGGGAGGTGATGAGCAGTTCTTC.

This chain connects TRBV28 to TRBJ1-1; 9 nucleotides match TRBD1. CDR1 and CDR2 (germline): MDHEN, SYDVKM. The CDR3 covers 15 residues. J was trimmed by 0 bases and V by 4 bases; bases with no gene match: 3. The CDR3 loop reads CASSSDRGMNTEAFF. In nucleotides, the CDR3 is TGTGCCAGCAGTTCCGACAGGGGGATGAACACTGAAGCTTTCTTT.

This rearrangement joins TRBV11-2 to TRBJ1-1; D perhaps matches TRBD1 (5 bases). The CDR3 runs to 14 residues. Germline V lookup: CDR1 SGHAT, CDR2 FQNNGV. The germline V and J ends were trimmed by 0 bases and 4 bases, with 9 bases remaining between them. The CDR3 reads CASSLDPGTTEAFF. The CDR3, as DNA: TGTGCCAGCAGCTTAGATCCAGGGACCACTGAAGCTTTCTTT. The whole variable domain, remainder taken from reference TRBV11-2 and TRBJ1-1, is EAGVAQSPRYKIIEKRQSVAFWCNPISGHATLYWYQQILGQGPKLLIQFQNNGVVDDSQLPKDRFSAERLKGVDSTLKIQPAKLEDSAVYLCASSLDPGTTEAFFGQGTRLTVV.

The chain employs TRBV19 and TRBJ1-1; D is undetermined. Trimming removed 7 bases from V and 4 bases from J, with 10 bases in between. From germline, CDR1 is LNHDA and CDR2 SQIVND (reference sequence). The CDR3 extends over 12 amino acids. The CDR3 reads CASMGRVTEAFF. In DNA form, the CDR3 reads TGTGCCAGTATGGGTAGGGTCACTGAAGCTTTCTTT. Combining the CDR3 with reference TRBV19 and TRBJ1-1 gives the whole variable domain DGGITQSPKYLFRKEGQNVTLSCEQNLNHDAMYWYRQDPGQGLRLIYYSQIVNDFQKGDIAEGYSVSREKKESFPLTVTSAQKNPTAFYLCASMGRVTEAFFGQGTRLTVV.